This TCR beta chain derives from a study of blood T cells in healthy people across ages. Study in general: Capturing about one barcoded beta molecule per two T cells was achieved by template switching.

The CDR3 runs to 16 residues. Germline V gives CDR1 LGHDT, CDR2 YNNKEL (reference sequence). The junction had 8 bases not matched to a gene; V was cut back by 0 bases and J by 7 bases. Worth noting for this clonotype: Antigen unknown.

A J-beta primer mix and a sample-barcoded 5' primer were used in a second PCR of about 7 to 12 cycles. Each CDR3 protein is one row after TCRdb ran MiXCR on the 5' RACE reads. The table has 850,000 to 1,100,000 distinct CDR3 sequences, 35% to 45% seen once. Study results and limitations: It was not possible, with unsorted PBMCs, to conclusively compare naive and antigen-experienced cells.

Donors were healthy Caucasian individuals from Russia aged roughly 6 to 90. The chain is built from TRBV3-1 and TRBJ1-5, with 8 bases matching TRBD1. Sequenced material: blood. The TCR comes from a young man in good health. In nucleotides, the CDR3 is TGTGCCAGCAGCCAAGATCTGGCAGGGGGCGACCAGCCCCAGCATTTT. It yields the protein CASSQDLAGGDQPQHF.